This TCR beta chain was captured in a study of T-cell reconstitution after alpha-beta-depleted transplantation in children. The study, taken as a whole, reports: Surviving recipient T cells and thymic progenitors produced the high day-60 TCRbeta diversity seen in some patients. There were reportedly several hundred expanded graft clones from which alpha-beta T cells came about two months after transplant. The main origin of T-cell counts and diversity one year after transplant was newly produced T cells.

Preparing the TCRbeta library involved the use of unique molecular identifiers. TCRdb reprocessed the PCR reads via MiXCR and lists one record per CDR3 protein. The profile shows roughly 310,000 distinct CDR3 sequences, 20% to 30% of them singletons. Of note for this clonotype: Its antigen remains unidentified. No DNA is shown, since the ends of the CDR3 on it are uncertain; the CDR3 is the one TCRdb lists.

Germline values: CDR1 SEHNR, CDR2 FQNEAQ (reference sequence). Including both end residues, the CDR3 is 16 amino acids long. This material consisted of PBMCs, mostly from graft donor cells, taken 180 days after TCRalphabeta/CD19-depleted stem cell transplant. V usage is TRBV7-9 and J usage is TRBJ1-2; TRBD1 is the table's D call, not checked against the DNA. This clonotype originated in a male patient younger than 18 who had a stem cell transplant for acute lymphoblastic leukemia, so the T cells may come from the graft donor. The chain's CDR3 is CASSTSSGIHLYGYTF.